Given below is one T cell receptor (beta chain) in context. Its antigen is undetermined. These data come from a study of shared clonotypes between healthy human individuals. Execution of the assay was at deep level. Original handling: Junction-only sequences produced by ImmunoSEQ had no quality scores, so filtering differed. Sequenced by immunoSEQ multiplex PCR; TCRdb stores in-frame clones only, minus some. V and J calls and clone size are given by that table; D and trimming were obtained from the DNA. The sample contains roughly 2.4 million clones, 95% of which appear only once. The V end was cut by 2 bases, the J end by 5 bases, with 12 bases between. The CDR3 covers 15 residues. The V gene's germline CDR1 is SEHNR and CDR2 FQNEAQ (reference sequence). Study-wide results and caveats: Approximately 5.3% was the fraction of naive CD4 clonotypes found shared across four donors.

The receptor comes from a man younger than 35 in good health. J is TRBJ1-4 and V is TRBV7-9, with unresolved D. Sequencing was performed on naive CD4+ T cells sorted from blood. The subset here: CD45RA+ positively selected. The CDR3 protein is CASSLSRAGNEKLFF. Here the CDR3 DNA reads TGTGCCAGCAGCTTATCCCGGGCGGGAAATGAAAAACTGTTTTTT.